Listed here is a single T cell receptor beta chain. The V gene end was trimmed by 1 base and the J gene end by 4 bases; junction bases not matched to a gene: 2. The CDR3 runs to 14 residues. Germline-derived CDR1 and CDR2 are SGDLS and YYNGEE. Only in-frame clones appear in the TCRdb table, and some are missing; sequencing was by immunoSEQ multiplex PCR. The table lists approximately 230,000 clones, 70% to 90% of them singletons. The record originates from a study of blood T cell repertoires in COVID-19. The sample comprised peripheral blood. The V and J genes are TRBV9 and TRBJ2-1; 7 bases are shared with TRBD2. The TCR sequence derives from a man between 18 and 29 years old with active or convalescent COVID-19. The CDR3 sequence: CASSVSGGYNEQFF. CDR3 bases: TGTGCCAGCAGCGTATCGGGGGGATACAATGAGCAGTTCTTC.